This TCR beta chain was sequenced for a study of CXCR3-negative and CXCR3-positive naive CD8 T cells. General study findings and limits: Naive cells that were CXCR3-positive had more hydrophobic TRB CDR3s (compared with CXCR3-negative naive cells). In both naive subsets diversity was comparably high, whereas memory CD8+ cells showed much lower diversity.

Germline values: CDR1 LGHNA, CDR2 YNFKEQ. There are 17 residues in the CDR3. As for this clonotype: The antigen remains unidentified.

With UMI labels, 5' RACE was used to prepare the TRB cDNA libraries. Using the 5' RACE reads, TCRdb records one entry per CDR3 protein without DNA. Across over 70,000 distinct CDR3 sequences, the top ten clones capture around 1.7% of the sample. The sequencing sample was made of naive CXCR3- CD8+ T cells from blood. The subset here: CD45RO-CCR7+CD27+CD95- naive CD8+ T cells lacking CXCR3 (TNR3-). The V gene is TRBV4-2, the J gene TRBJ2-7; TCRdb gives TRBD1 as the D gene, but with no DNA this cannot be confirmed. The sequence was collected from a human donor in good health. Some clones in this sample may be carry-over from other donors' samples. CDR3 sequence: CASSQADVTGVSYEQYF.